This T cell receptor (beta chain) was profiled in a study of shared clonotypes between healthy human individuals. In germline, CDR1 is LGHNT, CDR2 FRNRAP. The CDR3 totals 18 residues. Unmatched junction bases numbered 12, after V lost 3 bases and J lost 2 bases. Each replicate PCR on the sorted subsets used 200 to 250 ng DNA (approximately 27,000 T cell genomes). Libraries were prepared by immunoSEQ multiplex PCR; TCRdb keeps only in-frame clonotypes and omits some of them. The sample carries approximately 2.3 million clones, 90% to 95% recorded once. This clonotype was obtained from a man in his late teens or twenties in good health. Some clones in this sample may be carry-over from other donors' samples. The chain links TRBV12-5 to TRBJ2-3; 9 nucleotides match TRBD2. Sequenced sample: naive CD4+ T cells from PBMCs. The subset was: CD45RA+ positively selected. DNA for the CDR3: TGTGCTAGTGGTTTCGCTAGCGGGGAAACCCTGAACACAGATACGCAGTATTTT. Translating gives CASGFASGETLNTDTQYF.